The next 3 T cell receptor beta chains were all read from a single sample in a study of T cell responses to AZD1222 COVID-19 vaccine. Some clones are missing from TCRdb's copy, which holds only in-frame ones; the method was immunoSEQ multiplex PCR. The sample has around 120,000 clones, roughly nine tenths seen once. Sequences were derived from peripheral blood, sampled on day 0 of AZD1222 vaccination. These receptors came from an adult in good health.

V gene TRBV5-5 combines with J gene TRBJ1-6, with a tentative D call TRBD1 (5 bases). Trimming shortened V by 4 bases and J by 6 bases, and 20 bases separated the two germline ends. The V gene's germline CDR1 is SGHKS and CDR2 YYEKEE (reference sequence). The CDR3 covers 17 residues. The CDR3 protein is CASSRWDLPYGNSPLHF. The CDR3 coding sequence is TGTGCCAGCAGCAGATGGGACCTACCCTACGGTAATTCACCCCTCCACTTT.

A few counts support this clone. This chain joins TRBV21-1 and TRBJ1-1. TRBV21-1 is a recognized pseudogene. CDR3 length: 18 residues. In DNA, the CDR3 is TGTGCCAGCAGCAAAAATATGAGGGCTGGGGCTATGAACACTGAAGCTTTCTTT. Its protein product is CASSKNMRAGAMNTEAFF.

The chain carries TRBV21-1 and TRBJ2-7; TRBD1 is the table's D call and was not checked against the DNA. TRBV21-1 is a known pseudogene. The CDR3 length is 17 residues. The CDR3 loop reads CASSKEGDTGEGYEQYF. CDR3 nucleotides: TGTGCCAGCAGCAAAGAGGGGGATACAGGGGAAGGGTACGAGCAGTACTTC.